This passage covers 30 T cell receptor beta chains from one sample sequenced in a study of T cell responses to AZD1222 COVID-19 vaccine. Produced via immunoSEQ multiplex PCR; TCRdb's table is partial and in-frame only. The sample holds under 150,000 clones, about 93% seen once. The input for sequencing was peripheral blood, taken on day 0 of AZD1222 vaccination. The source is an adult in good health.

This chain joins TRBV6-6 and TRBJ2-5, with unresolved D. Trimming pared 3 bases from V and 3 bases from J, leaving 8 bases between. There are 13 residues in the CDR3. Germline V gene lookup returns CDR1 MNHNY and CDR2 SVGAGI (reference sequence). As DNA, the CDR3 is TGTGCCAGCAGTTATGAGGCCGAAGAGACCCAGTACTTC. Its protein product is CASSYEAEETQYF.

CDR3 sequence: CSVLLTGAREQYF. Written as DNA, the CDR3 is TGCAGCGTTCTTCTGACAGGGGCGCGCGAGCAGTACTTC. This chain connects TRBV29-1 to TRBJ2-7, with 8 bases identical to TRBD1. Germline V gives CDR1 SQVTM, CDR2 ANQGSEA. V lost 5 bases and J lost 6; bases outside the gene matches: 9. CDR3 length: 13 residues.

V is TRBV6-2 or TRBV6-3 and J is TRBJ2-1; 13 bases match TRBD2. The germline gives CDR1 MNHEY, CDR2 SVGEGT. The length of the CDR3 is 18 residues. Losses at the gene ends were 5 bases for V and 6 bases for J; bases not matched to a gene: 13. CDR3 sequence: CASSPTPLLAGGSNEQFF. The CDR3 nucleotides read TGTGCCAGCAGTCCCACCCCCCTACTAGCGGGGGGGAGCAATGAGCAGTTCTTC.

The V call is TRBV10-3, the J call TRBJ2-7, with TRBD1 matching 9 bases. The J segment lost 6 bases and the V segment lost 4 bases, leaving 4 bases of the junction unmatched. The CDR3 spans 13 residues. CDR1 and CDR2 (germline): ENHRY, SYGVKD. CDR3 in DNA: TGTGCCATCAGTGGCGGGACAGGGATCGAGCAGTACTTC. Encoded protein: CAISGGTGIEQYF.

This chain connects TRBV7-9 to TRBJ1-1, with 7 nucleotides matching TRBD1. Per the germline V gene, CDR1 is SEHNR and CDR2 is FQNEAQ (reference sequence). The CDR3 length is 13 residues. J gave up 8 bases and V 4 bases, and 7 bases lay outside the gene matches. The CDR3 sequence: CASSSRQGGEAFF. The CDR3 DNA follows: TGTGCCAGCAGCTCAAGACAGGGTGGAGAAGCTTTCTTT.

The V call is TRBV5-1, the J call TRBJ1-2; D gene unclear. Germline V gene data show CDR1 as SGHRS and CDR2 as YFSETQ. V was trimmed by 0 bases and J by 8 bases, leaving 11 bases between them. The CDR3 runs to 13 residues. CDR3 region: CASSLGTAKGYTF. Here the CDR3 DNA reads TGCGCCAGCAGCTTGGGTACAGCGAAGGGCTACACCTTC.

This clone was seen more than once but under ten times. The V and J genes are TRBV11-2 and TRBJ1-3; 7 positions match TRBD1. V gave up 3 bases and J gave up 4 bases; unmatched junction bases: 6. The CDR3 covers 15 residues. Germline values: CDR1 SGHAT, CDR2 FQNNGV. The DNA for the CDR3 is TGTGCCAGCAGCTTTGAACCGACAGGGGGAAACACCATATATTTT. Protein product: CASSFEPTGGNTIYF.

This clone is a singleton in its sample. This chain links TRBV3-1 (or the pseudogene TRBV3-2) with TRBJ1-5; tentative D call: TRBD1 (5 bases). Germline CDR1 is LGHDT and CDR2 is YNNKEL (reference sequence). The CDR3 sequence is 16 residues long. The V and J ends lost 5 bases and 2 bases respectively, with 16 bases between them. CDR3 amino acids: CASSADSGTGNQPQHF. CDR3 bases: TGTGCCAGCAGCGCCGACTCGGGGACGGGCAATCAGCCCCAGCATTTT.

The chain employs TRBV20-1 and TRBJ1-5; a weak D match, TRBD1 (5 bases). Trimming took 3 bases from V and 5 from J, leaving 11 bases between them. The CDR3 extends over 13 amino acids. Germline V gives CDR1 DFQATT, CDR2 SNEGSKA (reference sequence). The CDR3 sequence: CSASSGNHQPQHF. CDR3 bases: TGCAGTGCTAGTTCAGGGAATCATCAGCCCCAGCATTTT.

The chain joins TRBV3-1 (or the pseudogene TRBV3-2) to TRBJ2-7, with a tentative D call TRBD2 (5 bases). The germline V and J ends were trimmed by 3 bases and 7 bases, with 10 bases remaining between them. Germline loops: CDR1 LGHDT, CDR2 YNNKEL (reference sequence). The CDR3 sequence is 12 residues long. As DNA, the CDR3 is TGTGCCAGCAGCCAGGGTACGGGAGAGCAGTACTTC. It encodes CASSQGTGEQYF.

The V and J genes are TRBV10-2 and TRBJ2-2, with 7 bases identical to TRBD1. Per germline, CDR1 WSHSY and CDR2 SAAADI. The trim removed 6 bases at V and 1 base at J, leaving 2 bases unmatched. This CDR3 is 14 amino acids long. The CDR3 DNA follows: TGCGCCAGCAGAGGGGGCTGGAACACCGGGGAGCTGTTTTTT. Protein sequence: CASRGGWNTGELFF.

The CDR3 bases are TGTGCCAGCGCCTACCAGGGTGCTGGCTACACCTTC. It encodes CASAYQGAGYTF. This rearrangement joins TRBV7-9 to TRBJ1-2, with a tentative D call TRBD1 (5 bases). Germline CDR1 is SEHNR and CDR2 is FQNEAQ (reference sequence). The V and J ends lost 8 bases and 7 bases respectively, with 14 bases between them. This CDR3 has 12 amino acids.

The rearrangement uses TRBV14 and TRBJ1-6, with 7 bases aligning to TRBD1. The germline gives CDR1 SGHDN, CDR2 FVKESK. CDR3 length: 18 residues. V lost 0 bases and J lost 4; bases outside the gene matches: 9. CDR3 in amino acids: CASSQERQGAFYNSPLHF. DNA for the CDR3: TGTGCCAGCAGCCAAGAACGACAGGGCGCCTTTTATAATTCACCCCTCCACTTT.

This chain links TRBV20-1 with TRBJ1-3; D not resolved. V was clipped by 6 bases and J by 2 bases, with 5 bases between them. Germline CDR1 reads DFQATT; CDR2 reads SNEGSKA (reference sequence). The CDR3 runs 11 residues. The CDR3 sequence: CSAPPGNTIYF. The CDR3 nucleotides are TGCAGTGCACCGCCTGGAAACACCATATATTTT.

V usage is TRBV7-3 and J usage is TRBJ2-5; D gene ambiguous. This CDR3 contains 12 residues. CDR1 is SGHTA and CDR2 is FQGTGA in the germline V gene. V was clipped by 5 bases and J by 5 bases, with 9 bases between them. CDR3 loop: CASSPARETQYF. Written as DNA, the CDR3 is TGTGCCAGCAGCCCGGCCAGGGAGACCCAGTACTTC.

The J gene is TRBJ1-3, the V gene TRBV4-3, with D unclear. Deletions cut 2 bases from V and 1 base from J, with 12 bases between. The CDR3 length is 16 residues. Germline CDR1 reads LGHNA; CDR2 reads YSLEER. The CDR3 DNA is TGCGCCAGCAGCCAACAAGAGACCGATTCTGGAAACACCATATATTTT. This codes for CASSQQETDSGNTIYF.

CDR3: CASSLPPGGGETQYF. In DNA, the CDR3 is TGTGCCAGCAGCTTACCCCCGGGAGGAGGGGAGACCCAGTACTTC. V is TRBV7-8 and J is TRBJ2-5, with 7 bases aligning to TRBD2. The germline V gene encodes CDR1 SGHVS and CDR2 FQNEAQ. The CDR3 is made up of 15 amino acids. V dropped 2 bases and J dropped 5; count of bases not matched to a gene: 8.

This clone showed up just once. This chain joins TRBV19 and TRBJ1-1; TRBD1 is a possible D gene (6 bases). Trimming removed 3 bases at V and 6 bases at J, with 20 bases between. CDR3 size: 16 residues. Germline CDR1 and CDR2: LNHDA and SQIVND (reference sequence). The CDR3 loop reads CASSMSRDIFSAEAFF. CDR3 nucleotide sequence: TGTGCCAGTAGTATGAGTCGGGACATTTTTAGCGCTGAAGCTTTCTTT.

This rearrangement joins TRBV6-5 to TRBJ1-1; possibly TRBD1 for D (6 bases). There are 16 residues in the CDR3. The V gene's germline CDR1 is MNHEY and CDR2 SVGAGI. V shed 0 bases and J shed 3 bases, with 14 bases lying between them. The CDR3 here is CASSYSSGGADTEAFF. The CDR3 DNA reads as TGTGCCAGCAGTTACTCCTCGGGGGGGGCGGACACTGAAGCTTTCTTT.

This clone was counted once. The gene calls are TRBV5-3 and TRBJ1-2, with D hard to call. TRBV5-3 is an ORF, and what it does is uncertain. This CDR3 has 10 residues. DNA for the CDR3: TGTGTCCCATGGGCCTATGGCTACACCTTC. It yields the protein CVPWAYGYTF.

The V gene is TRBV5-1, the J gene TRBJ1-1; D is ambiguous. The germline CDR1 and CDR2 sequences are SGHRS and YFSETQ. The CDR3 runs 15 residues. V was cut by 1 base and J by 5 bases, with 15 bases left in between. The DNA of the CDR3 is TGCGCCAGCAGCTTGACCGTATCCGCCCGGACTGAAGCTTTCTTT. It translates to CASSLTVSARTEAFF.

The chain uses TRBV7-2 and TRBJ2-1, with D tentatively TRBD1 (6 bases). CDR1 is SGHTA, CDR2 FQGNSA, per germline. The length of the CDR3 is 17 residues. Trimming removed 1 base at V and 7 bases at J, with 20 bases between. This CDR3 is CASSLGGGGHLGNEQFF. CDR3 sequence (DNA): TGTGCCAGCAGCTTAGGAGGGGGTGGGCACCTGGGGAATGAGCAGTTCTTC.

The rearrangement joins TRBV5-4 to TRBJ2-2; TRBD2 might be the D (6 bases). V was shortened by 0 bases and J by 7 bases, with 13 bases between the two germline ends. The length of the CDR3 is 15 residues. Germline values: CDR1 SGHNT, CDR2 YYREEE (reference sequence). The DNA for the CDR3 is TGTGCCAGCAGCTTGGAGGCAGCGGGCGGCGGGGAGCTGTTTTTT. It specifies CASSLEAAGGGELFF.

The chain combines TRBV3-1 (or the pseudogene TRBV3-2) with TRBJ1-6, with TRBD1 as a possible D gene (5 bases). Germline CDR1 is LGHDT and CDR2 is YNNKEL (reference sequence). V lost 6 bases and J 0 bases, leaving 12 bases between the germline ends. This CDR3 region has 16 residues. CDR3 sequence: CASSRDGGSYNSPLHF. The DNA for the CDR3 is TGTGCCAGCAGTCGGGACGGTGGCTCCTATAATTCACCCCTCCACTTT.

V is TRBV9 and J is TRBJ1-2; D not certain. CDR1 SGDLS and CDR2 YYNGEE come from the germline V gene. The CDR3 totals 12 residues. Trimming left V 3 bases short and J 4 bases short, with 7 bases between. CDR3 nucleotide sequence: TGTGCCAGCAGCGCTGGAGTCTATGGCTACACCTTC. Its protein is CASSAGVYGYTF.

This sequence joins TRBV6-5 and TRBJ2-2, with TRBD2 matching 11 bases. Per germline, CDR1 MNHEY and CDR2 SVGAGI. V dropped 5 bases and J dropped 6; count of bases not matched to a gene: 5. CDR3 size: 15 residues. The CDR3 sequence: CASSPGLAVPGELFF. CDR3 bases: TGTGCCAGCAGTCCGGGACTAGCGGTTCCCGGGGAGCTGTTTTTT.

This clone was observed once. V and J are TRBV19 and TRBJ2-7, with TRBD2 matching 13 bases. The CDR3 is 16 residues long. Germline V gene sequence: CDR1 LNHDA, CDR2 SQIVND (reference sequence). Losses at the gene ends were 3 bases for V and 6 bases for J; bases not matched to a gene: 8. CDR3: CASSIPGTSGTVEQYF. In DNA form, the CDR3 reads TGTGCCAGTAGTATCCCCGGGACTAGCGGGACGGTCGAGCAGTACTTC.

This clone was seen a single time. V is TRBV6-5 and J is TRBJ1-1, with D perhaps matching TRBD1 (6 bases). V was pared by 7 bases and J by 1 base, with 13 bases between. In germline, CDR1 is MNHEY, CDR2 SVGAGI. The CDR3 spans 14 residues. Here the CDR3 reads CASTVRQENTEAFF. CDR3 DNA sequence: TGTGCCAGCACCGTCCGACAGGAGAACACTGAAGCTTTCTTT.

The chain recombines TRBV2 with TRBJ2-4; D not resolved. The germline gives CDR1 SNHLY, CDR2 FYNNEI. Trimming removed 4 bases at V and 1 base at J, with 8 bases between. CDR3 size: 14 residues. CDR3 sequence reads: CASSVGGAKNIQYF. The CDR3 region has the DNA TGTGCCAGCAGTGTGGGTGGTGCCAAAAACATTCAGTACTTC. Full variable domain (rest looked up from reference TRBV2 and TRBJ2-4): EPEVTQTPSHQVTQMGQEVILRCVPISNHLYFYWYRQILGQKVEFLVSFYNNEISEKSEIFDDQFSVERPDGSNFTLKIRSTKLEDSAMYFCASSVGGAKNIQYFGAGTRLSVL.

The chain couples TRBV5-4 to TRBJ2-1, with D perhaps matching TRBD1 (5 bases). This CDR3 region has 14 residues. Germline CDR1 and CDR2: SGHNT and YYREEE (reference sequence). V was cut by 5 bases and J by 6 bases, with 15 bases left in between. CDR3 region: CASSIRGPPNEQFF. CDR3 coding DNA: TGTGCCAGCAGTATTAGGGGCCCTCCCAATGAGCAGTTCTTC.